Below, 30 T cell receptor beta chains from the same sample are listed, as sequenced in a study of blood T cell repertoires in COVID-19. The assay was immunoSEQ multiplex PCR, and TCRdb's table has in-frame clones only and misses some. The data show 180,000 or so clones, approximately 90% seen once. The specimen was PBMCs or T cells enriched from blood (not recorded which). The source of these receptors is a woman between 18 and 30 years old who had recovered from COVID-19.

This clone was seen a few times. The genes are TRBV4-1 and TRBJ2-1; D may be TRBD2 (6 bases). The CDR3 loop spans 17 amino acids. Germline V CDR1 and CDR2: MGHRA, YSYEKL. Trimming took off 4 bases at V and 7 bases at J, with 23 bases between the two ends. This chain's CDR3 is CASSRGGIAELGNEQFF. As DNA, the CDR3 is TGCGCCAGCAGCCGGGGCGGAATAGCGGAGCTCGGGAATGAGCAGTTCTTC.

The rearrangement uses TRBV19 and TRBJ1-2; TRBD1 agrees at 8 bases. The CDR3 loop spans 14 amino acids. The germline CDR1 and CDR2 sequences are LNHDA and SQIVND (reference sequence). Trimming cost V 7 bases and J 8 bases; bases outside gene matches: 12. In DNA, the CDR3 is TGTGCCAGTACCCTTCGGGGACAGGTGCGCGGCTACACCTTC. Translation gives CASTLRGQVRGYTF.

This clone was seen just once. The chain has TRBV5-4 and TRBJ2-7; 13 bases line up with TRBD2. The trim removed 3 bases at V and 4 bases at J, leaving 4 bases unmatched. The CDR3 extends over 15 amino acids. Germline V gene data show CDR1 as SGHNT and CDR2 as YYREEE (reference sequence). The CDR3 region has the DNA TGTGCCAGCAGCTCGCCACTAGCGGGAGGGTACGAGCAGTACTTC. Translating gives CASSSPLAGGYEQYF.

This clone is a singleton in its sample. This chain uses TRBV14 with TRBJ2-7, with 8 bases identical to TRBD1. The CDR3 runs to 14 residues. The trim removed 1 base at V and 7 bases at J, leaving 6 bases unmatched. Germline V CDR1 and CDR2: SGHDN, FVKESK. The CDR3 spells CASSQVQGAVEQYF. The CDR3 coding sequence is TGTGCCAGCAGCCAAGTCCAGGGGGCGGTAGAGCAGTACTTC.

The chain carries TRBV6-1 and TRBJ1-2; 10 bases are a match to TRBD1. The germline CDR1 and CDR2 sequences are MNHNS and SASEGT. V lost 0 bases, J lost 4 bases, and 8 bases stayed unmatched. The CDR3 contains 17 residues. In DNA, the CDR3 is TGTGCCAGCAGTGAAGCTTACCCCCGGGACAGGGGCTATGGCTACACCTTC. It yields the protein CASSEAYPRDRGYGYTF.

A note on this clone: The junction does not match germline at one end; this may be a read error. The chain recombines TRBV5-5 with TRBJ1-1; unclear D gene. CDR3 length: 15 residues. Looked up from germline, CDR1 is SGHKS and CDR2 is YYEKEE (reference sequence). The CDR3 bases are TGTGCCAGCAGCTCGGGTCTCGCGCCGAACCCTGAAGCTTTCTTT. It specifies CASSSGLAPNPEAFF. Using reference TRBV5-5 and TRBJ1-1 for the parts outside the CDR3, the full variable domain is DAGVTQSPTHLIKTRGQQVTLRCSPISGHKSVSWYQQVLGQGPQFIFQYYEKEERGRGNFPDRFSARQFPNYSSELNVNALLLGDSALYLCASSSGLAPNPEAFFGQGTRLTVV.

The chain has TRBV29-1 and TRBJ2-1, with D maybe TRBD2 (6 bases). Germline V gives CDR1 SQVTM, CDR2 ANQGSEA. This CDR3 is 13 amino acids long. Deletions cut 6 bases from V and 0 bases from J, with 9 bases between. The CDR3 sequence is CSVDGSSYNEQFF. For the CDR3, the DNA is TGCAGCGTCGACGGGAGCTCCTACAATGAGCAGTTCTTC.

J is TRBJ2-1 and V is TRBV28; D is perhaps TRBD1 (6 bases). The germline V and J ends were trimmed by 10 bases and 15 bases, with 19 bases remaining between them. The CDR3 sequence is 11 residues long. Germline lookup yields CDR1 MDHEN and CDR2 SYDVKM. CDR3: CATDYRVRLFF. DNA for the CDR3: TGTGCCACCGACTACAGGGTGAGGCTGTTCTTC. Full variable domain (remainder filled in from reference TRBV28 and TRBJ2-1): DVKVTQSSRYLVKRTGEKVFLECVQDMDHENMFWYRQDPGLGLRLIYFSYDVKMKEKGDIPEGYSVSREKKERFSLILESASTNQTSMYLCATDYRVRLFFGPGTRLTVL.

The chain recombines TRBV4-1 with TRBJ2-3; TRBD1 aligns across 9 bases. The CDR3 covers 16 residues. V trimming: 3 bases; J trimming: 2 bases; junction bases outside the gene matches: 6. The V gene's germline CDR1 is MGHRA and CDR2 YSYEKL. As DNA, the CDR3 is TGCGCCAGCAGCCACATAGGGACAGGGCCCACAGATACGCAGTATTTT. Translating gives CASSHIGTGPTDTQYF.

This chain joins TRBV15 and TRBJ2-7; D may be TRBD2 (6 bases). V was shortened by 0 bases and J by 11 bases, with 11 bases between the two germline ends. The CDR3 extends over 12 amino acids. In germline, CDR1 is LNHNV, CDR2 YYDKDF (reference sequence). CDR3 bases: TGTGCCACCAGCAGAGACGGCGGGGACGAGTACTTC. It codes for CATSRDGGDEYF.

This chain joins TRBV28 and TRBJ1-3; 9 bases are a match to TRBD1. With 4 bases clipped from V and 2 bases from J, the junction kept 6 bases outside the gene matches. Looked up from germline, CDR1 is MDHEN and CDR2 is SYDVKM. CDR3 length: 16 amino acids. The CDR3 region has the DNA TGTGCCAGCAGTTCAGCGGGACAGGGAACTGGAAACACCATATATTTT. Amino acid sequence: CASSSAGQGTGNTIYF.

This chain joins TRBV30 and TRBJ1-2; D ambiguous. V was clipped by 0 bases and J by 3 bases, with 8 bases between them. This CDR3 has 13 residues. Germline assignment: CDR1 GTSNPN and CDR2 SVGIG (reference sequence). The DNA for the CDR3 is TGTGCCTGGAGTGTTGGTCAGGACTATGGCTACACCTTC. As protein: CAWSVGQDYGYTF.

The CDR3 DNA reads as TGTGCCAGCAGCCGCTCGGAGCTAGCAGTCACAGATACGCAGTATTTT. It is translated as CASSRSELAVTDTQYF. The rearrangement joins TRBV3-1 (or the pseudogene TRBV3-2) to TRBJ2-3, with a weak D call TRBD2 (5 bases). Deletions cut 4 bases from V and 2 bases from J, with 16 bases between. Germline V gene lookup returns CDR1 LGHDT and CDR2 YNNKEL (reference sequence). CDR3 size: 16 residues.

The V call is TRBV9, the J call TRBJ2-1; 11 positions agree with TRBD1. J gave up 7 bases and V 1 base, and 4 bases lay outside the gene matches. Germline CDR1 is SGDLS and CDR2 is YYNGEE. The CDR3 extends over 15 amino acids. CDR3 sequence reads: CASSVPDRGLNEQFF. CDR3 nucleotide sequence: TGTGCCAGCAGCGTACCGGACAGGGGGCTGAATGAGCAGTTCTTC.

This clone was detected once. The chain has TRBV4-2 and TRBJ2-5; a possible D gene is TRBD2 (7 bases). The CDR3 contains 15 residues. V was pared by 0 bases and J by 3 bases, with 11 bases between. The germline gives CDR1 LGHNA, CDR2 YNFKEQ. Here the CDR3 DNA reads TGTGCCAGCAGCCAAGATGGCGGGGGCAAAGAGACCCAGTACTTC. This translates into CASSQDGGGKETQYF.

V is TRBV14 and J is TRBJ2-5; D is ambiguous. The CDR3 has 13 residues. Germline V lookup: CDR1 SGHDN, CDR2 FVKESK. Trimming left V 4 bases short and J 2 bases short, with 8 bases between. The DNA for the CDR3 is TGTGCCAGCAGCCCGAACTTACAAGAGACCCAGTACTTC. As protein: CASSPNLQETQYF.

The rearrangement links TRBV28 to TRBJ1-3; 10 nucleotides agree with TRBD1. V was clipped by 0 bases and J by 0 bases; unmatched bases: 14. The germline CDR1 and CDR2 sequences are MDHEN and SYDVKM. The CDR3 covers 21 residues. The CDR3, as DNA: TGTGCCAGCAGTTTATGCAGTCAGGGGACAGGGGAGGTAAGCTCTGGAAACACCATATATTTT. The encoded protein is CASSLCSQGTGEVSSGNTIYF.

This clone was observed a single time. The chain recombines TRBV11-3 with TRBJ2-7; a possible D gene is TRBD2 (7 bases). This CDR3 has 14 amino acids. The ends were cut back, 4 bases at V and 5 bases at J, with 15 bases in the middle. Germline V gene lookup returns CDR1 SGHNT and CDR2 YENEEA. DNA for the CDR3: TGTGCCAGCAGCTCCGGGGGGCTAACAAACGAGCAGTACTTC. Its protein is CASSSGGLTNEQYF.

The V call is TRBV6-4, the J call TRBJ2-1; 9 nucleotides line up with TRBD2. The ends lost 3 bases at V and 9 bases at J; junction bases unmatched: 6. The V gene's germline CDR1 is MRHNA and CDR2 SNTAGT. The CDR3 extends over 14 amino acids. CDR3 region: CASSEGREGTEQFF. DNA for the CDR3: TGTGCCAGCAGTGAGGGGCGGGAGGGAACTGAGCAGTTCTTC.

This clone showed up just once. The V call is TRBV11-3, the J call TRBJ2-7; the D gene is possibly TRBD1 (5 bases). The CDR3 runs 13 residues. Germline V gives CDR1 SGHNT, CDR2 YENEEA. Trimming shortened V by 0 bases and J by 6 bases, and 9 bases separated the two germline ends. CDR3 in amino acids: CASSLDRGSEQYF. CDR3 bases: TGTGCCAGCAGCTTAGATAGGGGCTCCGAGCAGTACTTC.

The V call is TRBV5-4, the J call TRBJ2-3, with TRBD2 identical over 7 bases. V shed 0 bases, J shed 1 base, and the junction held 2 bases outside the gene matches. This CDR3 region has 15 residues. Germline CDR1 and CDR2: SGHNT and YYREEE (reference sequence). The CDR3 DNA follows: TGTGCCAGCAGCTTGGGTGGGGGGGGCACAGATACGCAGTATTTT. Its protein product is CASSLGGGGTDTQYF.

The chain recombines TRBV27 with TRBJ2-6; D remains ambiguous. V lost 0 bases and J 4 bases, leaving 4 bases between the germline ends. CDR1 and CDR2 from the germline V gene are MNHEY and SMNVEV (reference sequence). The CDR3 extends over 14 amino acids. The CDR3 region has the DNA TGTGCCAGCAGTTTATCGGGCGGGGCCAACGTCCTGACTTTC. Its translation: CASSLSGGANVLTF.

The chain recombines TRBV30 with TRBJ1-1; no definite D call. The germline V gene has CDR1 GTSNPN and CDR2 SVGIG (reference sequence). This CDR3 contains 13 residues. Trimming took off 3 bases at V and 4 bases at J, with 12 bases between the two ends. The CDR3, as DNA: TGTGCCTGGAGCGCCGGGGAGGGCACTGAAGCTTTCTTT. Translation: CAWSAGEGTEAFF.

The gene calls are TRBV5-4 and TRBJ2-7, with a tentative D call TRBD2 (6 bases). This CDR3 has 14 amino acids. Trimming pared 2 bases from V and 1 base from J, leaving 10 bases between. CDR1 and CDR2 (germline): SGHNT, YYREEE (reference sequence). The CDR3 sequence: CASSFRGTSYEQYF. The CDR3 DNA sequence: TGTGCCAGCAGCTTCCGCGGGACTTCCTACGAGCAGTACTTC.

The J gene is TRBJ2-1, the V gene TRBV3-1 (or the pseudogene TRBV3-2); D not certain. V was shortened by 1 base and J by 8 bases, with 15 bases between the two germline ends. The CDR3 has 15 residues. Germline V gives CDR1 LGHDT, CDR2 YNNKEL (reference sequence). The CDR3 sequence: CASSQVSVPYHEQFF. CDR3 in DNA: TGTGCCAGCAGCCAAGTATCAGTGCCGTACCATGAGCAGTTCTTC.

The CDR3 here is CASSLGRYNEQFF. DNA for the CDR3: TGTGCCAGCAGCCTGGGCCGGTACAATGAGCAGTTCTTC. The J gene is TRBJ2-1, the V gene TRBV4-2, with unresolved D. This CDR3 region has 13 residues. The germline gives CDR1 LGHNA, CDR2 YNFKEQ. Trimming stripped 4 bases from V and 4 bases from J, with 8 bases between.

J is TRBJ2-5 and V is TRBV25-1, with D perhaps TRBD1 (6 bases). V was clipped by 4 bases and J by 2 bases, with 20 bases between them. The CDR3 consists of 17 residues. Germline assignment: CDR1 MGHDK and CDR2 SYGVNS. The DNA for the CDR3 is TGTGCCAGCAGTGCTCCGATCCGGGACAAAGAACAAGAGACCCAGTACTTC. Amino acids: CASSAPIRDKEQETQYF.

The rearrangement uses TRBV5-4 and TRBJ2-5; D may be TRBD2 (5 bases). V lost 0 bases, J lost 1 base, and 7 bases lay in between. The V gene's germline CDR1 is SGHNT and CDR2 YYREEE (reference sequence). The CDR3 sequence is 14 residues long. Here the CDR3 DNA reads TGTGCCAGCAGCTTGGTAGGAGGCCAAGAGACCCAGTACTTC. Translation gives CASSLVGGQETQYF.

V gene TRBV5-4 combines with J gene TRBJ2-3, with D hard to call. The V end was cut by 4 bases, the J end by 4 bases, with 16 bases between. CDR1 SGHNT and CDR2 YYREEE come from the germline V gene (reference sequence). This CDR3 region has 15 residues. The CDR3 protein is CASSPTLKPADTQYF. CDR3 bases: TGTGCCAGCAGCCCAACGTTAAAGCCCGCAGATACGCAGTATTTT.

A remark on this clone: Other DNA sequences in the sample encode the same CDR3. V is TRBV30 and J is TRBJ1-2; perhaps TRBD1 as D (5 bases). Germline V gives CDR1 GTSNPN, CDR2 SVGIG (reference sequence). This CDR3 is built from 13 residues. CDR3 sequence (DNA): TGTGCTCACCGAGGGGAGGGAGCCTATGGCTACACCTTC. This gives the protein CAHRGEGAYGYTF.